These 20 T cell receptor beta chains came from one sample sequenced in a study of OX40 agonist ivuxolimab in advanced cancers. Produced via immunoSEQ multiplex PCR; TCRdb's table is partial and in-frame only. Here the sample spans 7,500 to 9,000 clones, about two thirds being singletons. The sequencing used CD4+ or CD8+ T cells sorted from blood, collected in a trial of the OX40 agonist ivuxolimab. The receptors were sampled from an adult with an advanced solid tumor such as melanoma, head and neck, liver or kidney cancer.

The chain has TRBV4-1 and TRBJ2-1; D is unresolved. CDR1 and CDR2 from the germline V gene are MGHRA and YSYEKL. Trimming took off 5 bases at V and 8 bases at J, with 16 bases between the two ends. CDR3 length: 14 amino acids. The CDR3 nucleotides are TGCGCCAGCAGCACAACCGGTCAAGGCTATGAGCAGTTCTTC. This gives the protein CASSTTGQGYEQFF.

J is TRBJ1-1 and V is TRBV28; D is unclear. The V gene lost 0 bases and the J gene lost 4 bases, with 6 bases spanning the gap. This CDR3 has 13 residues. Germline V gene sequence: CDR1 MDHEN, CDR2 SYDVKM. Here the CDR3 DNA reads TGTGCCAGCAGTTTATGGGGATCCACTGAAGCTTTCTTT. Its translation: CASSLWGSTEAFF. The full variable domain, in which reference TRBV28 and TRBJ1-1 provide the parts outside the CDR3, is DVKVTQSSRYLVKRTGEKVFLECVQDMDHENMFWYRQDPGLGLRLIYFSYDVKMKEKGDIPEGYSVSREKKERFSLILESASTNQTSMYLCASSLWGSTEAFFGQGTRLTVV.

The V gene is TRBV9, the J gene TRBJ2-2; TRBD2 might be the D (5 bases). Trimming stripped 0 bases from V and 7 bases from J, with 7 bases between. CDR1 is SGDLS, CDR2 YYNGEE, per germline. This CDR3 is 13 amino acids long. The CDR3 DNA is TGTGCCAGCAGCGTAGCGGGGAACGGGGAGCTGTTTTTT. Amino acid sequence: CASSVAGNGELFF.

Within the sample, this clone is medium-sized. CDR3 nucleotides: TGCGCCAGCTCTCCCGGGACTTTAACCTACGAGCAGTACTTC. This codes for CASSPGTLTYEQYF. This rearrangement joins TRBV5-1 to TRBJ2-7, with D perhaps TRBD2 (6 bases). The germline V gene has CDR1 SGHRS and CDR2 YFSETQ. Between the trimmed V and J ends, which lost 7 bases and 2 bases, there was a span of 16 bases. The CDR3 totals 14 residues.

The chain combines TRBV6-4 with TRBJ2-1; tentative D call: TRBD2 (6 bases). The V gene's germline CDR1 is MRHNA and CDR2 SNTAGT. This CDR3 is 13 amino acids long. Trimming cost V 3 bases and J 3 bases, with 6 bases left between them. CDR3 nucleotides: TGTGCCAGCAGTGAGGGACTCTACAATGAGCAGTTCTTC. Translating gives CASSEGLYNEQFF.

The chain couples TRBV4-3 to TRBJ2-4; the D gene is possibly TRBD2 (5 bases). This CDR3 is built from 21 residues. Germline CDR1 and CDR2: LGHNA and YSLEER. V lost 0 bases and J 1 base, leaving 25 bases between the germline ends. CDR3 loop: CASSQEGPAESSGMAKNIQYF. The CDR3 region has the DNA TGCGCCAGCAGCCAAGAAGGTCCAGCGGAATCTTCGGGGATGGCCAAAAACATTCAGTACTTC.

The V and J genes are TRBV4-2 and TRBJ2-3; D is undetermined. Germline lookup yields CDR1 LGHNA and CDR2 YNFKEQ. The V end lost 4 bases, the J end lost 1 base, and 6 bases lay between the germline ends. The CDR3 loop spans 13 amino acids. The CDR3 nucleotides read TGTGCCAGCAGCCCCGATCGCACAGATACGCAGTATTTT. It codes for CASSPDRTDTQYF.

Details on this clone: One end of the junction varies from germline; a read error may be responsible. This chain connects TRBV5-1 to TRBJ2-7; D ambiguous. CDR1 and CDR2 from the germline V gene are SGHRS and YFSETQ. This CDR3 has 13 amino acids. CDR3 loop: CASSLVGTYEQYF. CDR3 DNA: TGTGCCAGCAGCTTGGTGGGGACCTACGAGCAGTACTTC.

This clone has more than one count but fewer than ten. The rearrangement joins TRBV29-1 to TRBJ1-1; D is undetermined. V lost 2 bases to trimming and J lost 6 bases, with 16 bases between them. The CDR3 loop spans 14 amino acids. Looked up from germline, CDR1 is SQVTM and CDR2 is ANQGSEA. In DNA, the CDR3 is TGCAGCGTTGAATATGGGGTCGGAACAGCTGAAGCTTTCTTT. Residues: CSVEYGVGTAEAFF.

The genes are TRBV5-6 and TRBJ1-1; 7 bases are a match to TRBD1. The J segment lost 1 base and the V segment lost 1 base, leaving 4 bases of the junction unmatched. The germline V gene encodes CDR1 SGHDT and CDR2 YYEEEE. CDR3 length: 15 amino acids. CDR3 nucleotide sequence: TGTGCCAGCAGCTTGTTGACAGGGTGGAACACTGAAGCTTTCTTT. Translation: CASSLLTGWNTEAFF.

This clone appeared a few times. J is TRBJ2-1 and V is TRBV28, with TRBD1 as a possible D gene (6 bases). Trimming took 6 bases from V and 5 from J, leaving 14 bases between them. Per germline, CDR1 MDHEN and CDR2 SYDVKM. This CDR3 spans 14 amino acids. In DNA, the CDR3 is TGTGCCAGCAGCTTCGGCCGGACAGACAATGAGCAGTTCTTC. Protein: CASSFGRTDNEQFF.

The chain couples TRBV6-1 to TRBJ1-1, with 7 bases lining up with TRBD1. CDR3 size: 15 residues. V trimming: 1 base; J trimming: 4 bases; junction bases outside the gene matches: 6. Germline CDR1 and CDR2: MNHNS and SASEGT. The CDR3 sequence: CASSEGPAGGTEAFF. The DNA of the CDR3 is TGTGCCAGCAGTGAAGGGCCGGCAGGGGGCACTGAAGCTTTCTTT.

In this sample, this clone is medium-sized (0.01 to 0.1%). For the CDR3, the DNA is TGTGCCAGTAGTCAGGGACAGGCTTCGGAGCAGTACTTC. It translates to CASSQGQASEQYF. The chain links TRBV19 to TRBJ2-7, with 8 nucleotides matching TRBD1. The CDR3 is made up of 13 amino acids. The germline V gene has CDR1 LNHDA and CDR2 SQIVND (reference sequence). J gave up 7 bases and V 5 bases, and 7 bases lay outside the gene matches. Together with reference TRBV19 and TRBJ2-7, the CDR3 gives the full variable domain: DGGITQSPKYLFRKEGQNVTLSCEQNLNHDAMYWYRQDPGQGLRLIYYSQIVNDFQKGDIAEGYSVSREKKESFPLTVTSAQKNPTAFYLCASSQGQASEQYFGPGTRLTVT.

This clone was found a few times. V and J are TRBV19 and TRBJ2-1; 12 nucleotides match TRBD2. V dropped 4 bases and J dropped 8; count of bases not matched to a gene: 6. The germline V gene encodes CDR1 LNHDA and CDR2 SQIVND (reference sequence). This CDR3 has 15 amino acids. The CDR3 nucleotides are TGTGCCAGTAGTACGCCGGGACTAGCGGGCCATGAGCAGTTCTTC. This encodes CASSTPGLAGHEQFF.

The chain uses TRBV28 and TRBJ2-5, with a tentative D call TRBD2 (6 bases). Germline CDR1 reads MDHEN; CDR2 reads SYDVKM. The germline V and J ends were trimmed by 3 bases and 2 bases, with 7 bases remaining between them. The length of the CDR3 is 13 residues. The CDR3 reads CASSFAGQETQYF. DNA of the CDR3: TGTGCCAGCAGTTTCGCGGGACAAGAGACCCAGTACTTC.

This chain joins TRBV4-3 and TRBJ2-1; 9 bases match TRBD2. The CDR3 has 16 amino acids. J gave up 8 bases and V 0 bases, and 8 bases lay outside the gene matches. Germline assignment: CDR1 LGHNA and CDR2 YSLEER. The CDR3: CASSQDKLAGGDEQFF. The CDR3 nucleotides read TGCGCCAGCAGCCAAGACAAACTAGCGGGTGGTGATGAGCAGTTCTTC.

The rearrangement links TRBV27 to TRBJ1-2; 11 bases are shared with TRBD1. The V segment lost 4 bases and the J segment 5 bases; nucleotides outside the gene matches: 6. The V gene's germline CDR1 is MNHEY and CDR2 SMNVEV (reference sequence). This CDR3 comprises 15 residues. The CDR3 bases are TGTGCCAGCAGTTCCAGGGACAGGGGGAGGTATGGCTACACCTTC. Translated, it gives CASSSRDRGRYGYTF.

The table lists this clone with a few counts. This chain uses TRBV28 with TRBJ2-3; 8 bases line up with TRBD1. Germline CDR1 reads MDHEN; CDR2 reads SYDVKM. Trimming cost V 5 bases and J 1 base; bases outside gene matches: 2. This CDR3 region has 14 residues. The CDR3, as DNA: TGTGCCAGCAGTGTGGACAGGGGCACAGATACGCAGTATTTT. This gives the protein CASSVDRGTDTQYF. Drawing the rest from reference TRBV28 and TRBJ2-3, the complete variable domain is DVKVTQSSRYLVKRTGEKVFLECVQDMDHENMFWYRQDPGLGLRLIYFSYDVKMKEKGDIPEGYSVSREKKERFSLILESASTNQTSMYLCASSVDRGTDTQYFGPGTRLTVL.

The chain joins TRBV5-4 to TRBJ2-1, with D maybe TRBD1 (5 bases). The CDR3 loop spans 13 amino acids. V was shortened by 7 bases and J by 4 bases, with 12 bases between the two germline ends. The germline V gene encodes CDR1 SGHNT and CDR2 YYREEE (reference sequence). CDR3 coding DNA: TGTGCCAGCGCTTCCAGGGATTACAATGAGCAGTTCTTC. Its protein product is CASASRDYNEQFF.

This clone is labeled as medium-sized. This chain connects TRBV4-2 to TRBJ2-7; perhaps TRBD1 as D (6 bases). CDR1 is LGHNA and CDR2 is YNFKEQ in the germline V gene. This CDR3 comprises 16 residues. Deletions cut 1 base from V and 4 bases from J, with 17 bases between. CDR3 DNA: TGTGCCAGCAGCCAAGCTTGGGGGCTAGATTGGTACGAGCAGTACTTC. Translated, it gives CASSQAWGLDWYEQYF.